The clone carrying this T cell receptor beta chain was observed a handful of times. This CDR3 has 18 amino acids. CDR1 MGHDK and CDR2 SYGVNS come from the germline V gene. The V end lost 1 base, the J end lost 0 bases, and 19 bases lay between the germline ends. The sample comes from a study of blood T cell repertoires in COVID-19. Study-wide background: Whether acute or convalescent, the COVID-19 samples came from the United States, Italy and Spain.

Clones were read by immunoSEQ multiplex PCR, and TCRdb kept only the in-frame ones, dropping some. This sample has more than 200,000 clones, with 80% to 90% found just once. The TCR sequence derives from a man between 50 and 59 years old with COVID-19, enrolled during active disease. Sequencing used peripheral blood. This chain uses TRBV25-1 with TRBJ2-7, with D maybe TRBD2 (8 bases). The CDR3 reads CASSESGGGSRFSYEQYF. The CDR3 DNA reads TGTGCCAGCAGTGAATCGGGAGGGGGCTCGAGGTTCTCCTACGAGCAGTACTTC.